Sequencing of this TCR beta chain was carried out in a study of spatial heterogeneity in lung cancer. Time point given: sample taken at primary tumor resection. Unsorted whole RNA of tumor, nontumor lung or frozen PBMC was sequenced. MiXCR, run by TCRdb on the 5' RACE reads, gives a single entry per CDR3 protein. The sample contains some 2,100 distinct CDR3 sequences, roughly 21% of which appear only once. In this sample, this clonotype is large. Germline CDR1 DFQATT, CDR2 SNEGSKA (reference sequence). V lost 1 base to trimming and J lost 6 bases, with 12 bases between them. The CDR3 is 13 residues long.

This chain links TRBV20-1 with TRBJ1-1, with D maybe TRBD1 (5 bases). Sequencing was performed on PBMCs, taken at surgery. The receptor comes from a male donor with early-stage non-small cell lung cancer. The CDR3 DNA reads TGCAGTGCTAGAGTTGGGGGGAGCTCTGAAGCTTTCTTT. Translating it yields CSARVGGSSEAFF.